The rows below give T cell receptor beta chains drawn from one sample of a study of memory CD4+ T cells and cytomegalovirus serostatus. Measured with immunoSEQ multiplex PCR; TCRdb has only the in-frame clones, and not every one. Altogether around 26,000 clones are present, about 81% being singletons, with the ten largest covering around 0.68%. The sample consisted of memory CD4+ T cells from blood. Receptors were obtained from an adult in good health and CMV-seronegative. CDR3s include the opening cysteine and the closing phenylalanine or tryptophan. The D gene is left open where the match is weak. Where a row states a size, it is once, few, many or the class of an expanded clone; other rows omit it.

NA,TRBV5-1,TRBJ1-2,NA,TGCGCCAGCACCATTGGAACGGGTGGCTACACCTTC,CASTIGTGGYTF
few,TRBV19,TRBJ1-5,NA,TGTGCCAGTAGTATGGTTGGGGGCGGGGGTATTCAGCCCCAGCATTTT,CASSMVGGGGIQPQHF
NA,TRBV6-1,TRBJ1-1,NA,TGTGCCAGCAGTGACAGGTTTGGGAACACTGAAGCTTTCTTT,CASSDRFGNTEAFF
few,TRBV11-2,TRBJ1-4,TRBD1,TGTGCCAGCAGCTTAGCCCGGACAGGGGCCGAAAAACTGTTTTTT,CASSLARTGAEKLFF
NA,TRBV6-5,TRBJ1-1,NA,TGTGCCAGCAGCAACAGGGCGAGCACTGAAGCTTTCTTT,CASSNRASTEAFF
NA,TRBV19,TRBJ1-2,NA,TGTGCCAGTAGTTCCGGGACGGCTAACTATGGCTACACCTTC,CASSSGTANYGYTF
NA,TRBV14,TRBJ1-1,TRBD1,TGTGCCAGCAGCCAAGATCTCGGACAGGGATCGACTGAAGCTTTCTTT,CASSQDLGQGSTEAFF
NA,TRBV7-3,TRBJ1-1,NA,TGTGCCAGCAGCTTATCGGGGGAGGCTGCTGAAGCTTTCTTT,CASSLSGEAAEAFF
once,TRBV5-5,TRBJ2-6,NA,TGTGCCAGCAGCTTGGTAGCTAGCGGACAGGGCTCATTTGTCCTGACTTTC,CASSLVASGQGSFVLTF
NA,TRBV7-2,TRBJ1-4,TRBD1,TGTGCCAGCAGCTTAGGGGGACAGGATGAAAAACTGTTTTTT,CASSLGGQDEKLFF
NA,TRBV7-2,TRBJ2-3,NA,TGTGCCAGCAGGGCAGGGACCACTAGCACAGATACGCAGTATTTT,CASRAGTTSTDTQYF
NA,TRBV7-9,TRBJ1-2,NA,TGTGCCAGCAGCAGACAGGAGGAGGGCTATGGCTACACCTTC,CASSRQEEGYGYTF
few,TRBV27,TRBJ2-6,NA,TGTGCCAGCAGTTTATTCGGGAGTTCTGGGGCCAACGTCCTGACTTTC,CASSLFGSSGANVLTF
NA,TRBV18,TRBJ1-5,TRBD1,TGTGCCAGCTCACGGGACAGGGAGGGAAATCAGCCCCAGCATTTT,CASSRDREGNQPQHF
NA,TRBV5-1,TRBJ2-1,TRBD2,TGCGCCAGTTCTAGCGGGGGGGGAAATCCATCCTACAATGAGCAGTTCTTC,CASSSGGGNPSYNEQFF
NA,TRBV5-1,TRBJ2-1,TRBD2,TGCGCCAGCAGCTTGATCCCCCTTAGCGGGGGGGCGGGCGAGCAGTTCTTC,CASSLIPLSGGAGEQFF
once,TRBV5-4,TRBJ1-1,NA,TGTGCCAGCAGCTTGCGGGAACGAAACACTGAAGCTTTCTTT,CASSLRERNTEAFF
NA,TRBV19,TRBJ1-6,NA,TGTGCCAGTAGTATACAGGGTTATAATTCACCCCTCCACTTT,CASSIQGYNSPLHF
NA,TRBV5-1,TRBJ1-1,NA,TGCGCCAGCAGCCTGGAGTGGGGGTGGACTGAAGCTTTCTTT,CASSLEWGWTEAFF
NA,TRBV6-1,TRBJ1-4,TRBD1,TGTGCCAGTTTACAGGGGATGGTTGAAAAACTGTTTTTT,CASLQGMVEKLFF
NA,TRBV15,TRBJ1-2,NA,TGTGCCACCAGCAGAGATCTACAGGTGGGCAGGTTCTTC,CATSRDLQVGRFF
NA,TRBV21-1,TRBJ2-7,NA,TGTGCCAGCAGCAAGGGGTTGTCGGGTACCTACGAGCAGTACTTC,CASSKGLSGTYEQYF
NA,TRBV18,TRBJ2-7,NA,TGTGCCAGCTCACCAACTTCGTCGACGCCCTACGAGCAGTACTTC,CASSPTSSTPYEQYF
NA,TRBV27,TRBJ1-1,TRBD1,TGTGCCAGCAGCTGGAGATTACAGGGGGAAGCTTTCTTT,CASSWRLQGEAFF
NA,TRBV5-1,TRBJ2-1,NA,TGCGCCAGCAGCTTGGGAGTCTCCGCTATAAAAAGCTCCTACAATGAGCAGTTCTTC,CASSLGVSAIKSSYNEQFF
NA,TRBV21-1,TRBJ1-5,NA,TGTGCCAGCAGCAAACAGAGAGGCAGCAATCAGCCCCAGCATTTT,CASSKQRGSNQPQHF
NA,TRBV5-6,TRBJ1-6,NA,TGTGCCAGCAGCTTGAGAGAGGGTCTTTATTCACCCCTCCACTTT,CASSLREGLYSPLHF
NA,TRBV4-3,TRBJ2-2,TRBD1,TGCGCCAGCAGCCATGGGACAGGGAGCACCGGGGAGCTGTTTTTT,CASSHGTGSTGELFF
medium-sized,TRBV5-1,TRBJ1-6,TRBD1,TGCGCCAGCAGCTTAAAAGGACAGGGGGCTTCACCCCTCCACTTT,CASSLKGQGASPLHF
NA,TRBV29-1,TRBJ1-2,NA,TGCAGCGTTGGAGAACGGGCTTCGGTTGGGAACTTC,CSVGERASVGNF
NA,TRBV6-5,TRBJ1-3,NA,TGTGCCAGCAGACGAAAGAGTGGCTCTGGAAACACCATATATTTT,CASRRKSGSGNTIYF
NA,TRBV27,TRBJ1-2,NA,TGTGCCAGCATCGTAGGGGGGGGGCGCGGCTACACCTTC,CASIVGGGRGYTF
NA,TRBV2,TRBJ1-1,TRBD1,TGTGCCAGCAGTGGGGGGACAGGGCGGGTCGGTGAAGCTTTCTTT,CASSGGTGRVGEAFF
few,TRBV30,TRBJ1-1,TRBD1,TGTGCCTGGACTCAGGGGGGGAACACTGAAGCTTTCTTT,CAWTQGGNTEAFF
NA,TRBV5-4,TRBJ1-4,TRBD1,TGTGCCAGCAGCCGGACCGGGACAGACAATGAAAAACTGTTTTTT,CASSRTGTDNEKLFF
NA,TRBV6-1,TRBJ2-7,NA,TGTGCCAGCAGTGCTACAAGATTCGACTCCCGAAAGAACGAGCAGTACTTC,CASSATRFDSRKNEQYF
NA,TRBV11-3,TRBJ1-1,NA,TGTGCCAGCAGCTTAACAACATACGTCCTGGCTGAAGCTTTCTTT,CASSLTTYVLAEAFF
NA,TRBV27,TRBJ2-1,TRBD1,TGTGCCAGCAGTTTAGATCGACAGGGAAACTACAATGAGCAGTTCTTC,CASSLDRQGNYNEQFF
NA,TRBV5-5,TRBJ2-3,NA,TGTGCCAGCAGCCCGCAAGGGGGGCGGAGTTCAAATACGCAGTATTTT,CASSPQGGRSSNTQYF
NA,TRBV5-1,TRBJ2-5,NA,TGCGCCAGCAGGATCGGGACTCACCAAGAGACCCAGTACTTC,CASRIGTHQETQYF
NA,TRBV10-1,TRBJ1-1,NA,TGCGCCAGCACCAGGGCTGTGAACACTGAAGCTTTCTTT,CASTRAVNTEAFF
few,TRBV5-5,TRBJ1-2,NA,TGTGCCAGCAGCTTGGTTTGGGGGTTGGGCGACTATGGCTACACCTTC,CASSLVWGLGDYGYTF
NA,TRBV4-2,TRBJ2-5,NA,TGTGCCAGCAGCCAAGATAGAGGGGAGACCCAGTACTTC,CASSQDRGETQYF
NA,TRBV19,TRBJ2-1,TRBD2,TGTGCCAGTAGTACCCCAGGACTAGCCTACAATGAGCAGTTCTTC,CASSTPGLAYNEQFF
once,TRBV6-1,TRBJ1-2,TRBD1,TGTGCCAGCAGTGTACAGTCGGACAGGGGATATGGCTACACCTTC,CASSVQSDRGYGYTF
NA,TRBV5-5,TRBJ2-2,NA,TGTGCAACAGCAGGAGCCCCAAACACCGGGGAGCTGTTTTTT,CATAGAPNTGELFF
NA,TRBV7-8,TRBJ1-5,NA,TGTGCCAGCAGCCCCCGGGCTGGACAGAACAAGGGACAGCCCCAGCATTTT,CASSPRAGQNKGQPQHF
NA,TRBV28,TRBJ1-2,NA,TGTGCCAGCAGTCCCACGGGGCCTAGGCTTTCTTATGGCTACACCTTC,CASSPTGPRLSYGYTF